The 5 T cell receptor beta chains listed next were all sequenced from one sample in a study of blood T cell repertoires in COVID-19. Generated by immunoSEQ multiplex PCR, the TCRdb table keeps only in-frame clones and is missing some. The sample consists of approximately 140,000 clones, around 87% of them appearing once. The sample was PBMCs or T cells enriched from blood (not recorded which). The receptors were sampled from a woman aged 40 to 49 who had been exposed to COVID-19.

The chain has TRBV11-2 and TRBJ1-4, with no clear D. V was trimmed by 5 bases and J by 8 bases, leaving 21 bases between them. Germline CDR1 is SGHAT and CDR2 is FQNNGV. The CDR3 loop spans 16 amino acids. The chain's CDR3 is CASSTHLVEVGEKLFF. The CDR3 DNA reads as TGTGCCAGCAGCACCCACCTCGTGGAGGTTGGCGAAAAACTGTTTTTT.

V usage is TRBV3-1 (or the pseudogene TRBV3-2) and J usage is TRBJ1-5, with TRBD1 matching over 7 bases. Trimming removed 2 bases from V and 6 bases from J; junction bases left unmatched: 7. CDR1 is LGHDT and CDR2 is YNNKEL in the germline V gene (reference sequence). The CDR3 sequence is 15 residues long. CDR3 in amino acids: CASSQNRGSLQPQHF. CDR3 bases: TGTGCCAGCAGCCAAAACAGGGGTTCGCTTCAGCCCCAGCATTTT.

This chain connects TRBV25-1 to TRBJ1-5; D gene ambiguous. The germline V gene encodes CDR1 MGHDK and CDR2 SYGVNS. The CDR3 length is 16 residues. V lost 7 bases and J 2 bases, leaving 18 bases between the germline ends. CDR3 region: CASTEGGEGGNQPQHF. In DNA form, the CDR3 reads TGTGCCAGCACCGAAGGAGGAGAGGGAGGCAATCAGCCCCAGCATTTT.

The chain is built from TRBV27 and TRBJ1-1, with D tentatively TRBD1 (5 bases). This CDR3 region has 11 residues. V was cut by 5 bases and J by 10 bases, with 11 bases left in between. Per germline, CDR1 MNHEY and CDR2 SMNVEV (reference sequence). CDR3 coding DNA: TGTGCCAGCAGTGGGGGGAGAGGAGCTTTCTTT. It translates to CASSGGRGAFF.

The V gene is TRBV19, the J gene TRBJ2-1, with 11 bases fitting TRBD2. V lost 4 bases to trimming and J lost 5 bases; unmatched junction nucleotides: 7. The CDR3 is made up of 16 amino acids. Germline CDR1 is LNHDA and CDR2 is SQIVND (reference sequence). Here the CDR3 reads CASSTLTSGANNEQFF. CDR3 coding DNA: TGTGCCAGTAGTACCTTGACTAGCGGGGCCAACAATGAGCAGTTCTTC.